The T cell receptor beta chain described here comes from a study of shared clonotypes between healthy human individuals. Study information: The plates for each donor numbered three CD4 naive, three CD4 memory, two CD8 naive and one CD8 memory. The study's findings and limits: Some naive CD4 clonotypes, around 5%, turned up in common across four donors. An anticipated effect of sequencing depth on clonotype sharing among donors was recognized.

Regarding this clone: Its target is not known.

V was shortened by 7 bases and J by 5 bases, with 8 bases between the two germline ends. The germline V gene has CDR1 SGHAT and CDR2 FQDESV (reference sequence). The CDR3 consists of 11 residues. Libraries were prepared by immunoSEQ multiplex PCR; TCRdb keeps only in-frame clonotypes and omits some of them. The sample shows about 2.3 million clones, 92% of them seen only once. Sequenced sample: naive CD4+ T cells from PBMCs. Subset here: CD45RA+ positively selected. The origin of this receptor is a man between 18 and 35 years old in good health. Some clones in this sample may be carry-over from other donors' samples. This chain connects TRBV11-1 to TRBJ2-5; D is ambiguous. CDR3 bases: TGTGCCAGCACCGACGGGGAGACCCAGTACTTC. Amino acid sequence: CASTDGETQYF.